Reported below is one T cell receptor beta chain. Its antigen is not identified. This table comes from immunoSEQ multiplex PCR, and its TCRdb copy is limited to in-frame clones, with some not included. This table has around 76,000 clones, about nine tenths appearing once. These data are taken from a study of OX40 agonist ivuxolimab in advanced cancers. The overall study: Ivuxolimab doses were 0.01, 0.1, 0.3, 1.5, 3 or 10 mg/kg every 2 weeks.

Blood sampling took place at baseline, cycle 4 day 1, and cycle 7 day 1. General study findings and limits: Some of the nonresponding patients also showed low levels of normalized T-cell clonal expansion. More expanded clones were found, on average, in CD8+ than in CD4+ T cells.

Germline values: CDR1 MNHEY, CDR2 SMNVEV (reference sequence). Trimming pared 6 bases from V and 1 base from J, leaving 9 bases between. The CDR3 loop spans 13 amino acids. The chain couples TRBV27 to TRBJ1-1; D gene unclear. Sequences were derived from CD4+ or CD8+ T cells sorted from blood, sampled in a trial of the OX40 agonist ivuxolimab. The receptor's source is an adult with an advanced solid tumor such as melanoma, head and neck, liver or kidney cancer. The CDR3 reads CASRRTRNTEAFF. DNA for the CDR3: TGTGCCAGCAGGCGGACGAGGAACACTGAAGCTTTCTTT.